This T cell receptor beta chain was observed in a study of blood T cell repertoires in COVID-19. Across the whole study: Italy, Spain and the United States were the sources of the convalescent and acute COVID-19 samples. The cDNA or gDNA used as material had been derived from T cells, B-cell-depleted T cells, or PBMCs.

The trim removed 0 bases at V and 0 bases at J, leaving 16 bases unmatched. The CDR3 extends over 21 amino acids. In the original analysis: Reference gene primer amplification in the assay estimated nucleated cell counts. The protocol was immunoSEQ multiplex PCR, while the TCRdb copy is restricted to in-frame clones and leaves out a portion. The V and J calls and the clone size are those of that table, but D and trimming were determined from the DNA. The data contain roughly 30,000 clones, 80% to 90% of them singletons. The receptor comes from a human donor in a cohort sampled during active COVID-19. This sequence joins TRBV5-3 and TRBJ2-4; 9 bases match TRBD2. TRBV5-3 counts as an open reading frame of uncertain function. Sequenced input: peripheral blood. The CDR3 loop is CARSLDLAGFPGDRAKNIQYF. DNA for the CDR3: TGTGCCAGAAGCTTGGATCTAGCGGGGTTTCCGGGCGATCGAGCCAAAAACATTCAGTACTTC.